The 11 T cell receptor beta chains reported below all come from one sample, sequenced in a study of OX40 agonist ivuxolimab in advanced cancers. TCRdb's copy holds only in-frame clones and misses some; the assay was immunoSEQ multiplex PCR. Here the sample spans 60,000 to 70,000 clones, over 75% being singletons. Source: CD4+ or CD8+ T cells sorted from blood, taken in a trial of the OX40 agonist ivuxolimab. The receptors here all came from an adult with an advanced solid tumor such as melanoma, head and neck, liver or kidney cancer.

The V and J genes are TRBV19 and TRBJ1-5, with 7 bases identical to TRBD1. This CDR3 has 16 amino acids. V trimming: 5 bases; J trimming: 5 bases; junction bases outside the gene matches: 12. Germline assignment: CDR1 LNHDA and CDR2 SQIVND (reference sequence). The CDR3, as DNA: TGTGCCAGTAGTTCCCGGGACCGACAGGGTCATCAGCCCCAGCATTTT. Translation: CASSSRDRQGHQPQHF. The full variable domain, with the rest looked up from reference TRBV19 and TRBJ1-5, is DGGITQSPKYLFRKEGQNVTLSCEQNLNHDAMYWYRQDPGQGLRLIYYSQIVNDFQKGDIAEGYSVSREKKESFPLTVTSAQKNPTAFYLCASSSRDRQGHQPQHFGDGTRLSIL.

The chain combines TRBV7-3 with TRBJ2-1; 12 nucleotides agree with TRBD1. V lost 2 bases, J lost 9 bases, and 5 bases stayed unmatched. Germline CDR1 SGHTA, CDR2 FQGTGA. The CDR3 runs to 15 residues. The CDR3 bases are TGTGCCAGCAGCTTAGTGGGACAGGGGGCCGTTGAGCAGTTCTTC. Amino acid sequence: CASSLVGQGAVEQFF.

This clone appeared once. This chain joins TRBV6-5 and TRBJ2-1; tentative D call: TRBD2 (6 bases). There are 16 residues in the CDR3. Trimming took off 4 bases at V and 2 bases at J, with 15 bases between the two ends. CDR1 and CDR2 from the germline V gene are MNHEY and SVGAGI. CDR3 loop: CASSLRGTAPYNEQFF. CDR3 DNA sequence: TGTGCCAGCAGTTTGCGCGGGACTGCGCCCTACAATGAGCAGTTCTTC.

The chain recombines TRBV6-5 with TRBJ1-2; a weak D match, TRBD1 (6 bases). V lost 6 bases, J lost 5 bases, and 19 bases lay in between. Germline loops: CDR1 MNHEY, CDR2 SVGAGI. The CDR3 contains 15 residues. CDR3 in amino acids: CASSQGTTRVYGYTF. The CDR3, as DNA: TGTGCCAGCAGCCAGGGGACGACGAGGGTATATGGCTACACCTTC.

The CDR3 DNA reads as TGTGCCAGTAGTATAAGCAGGGATTATGGCTACACCTTC. It yields the protein CASSISRDYGYTF. The rearrangement joins TRBV19 to TRBJ1-2; TRBD1 is a possible D gene (5 bases). The CDR3 extends over 13 amino acids. Germline-derived CDR1 and CDR2 are LNHDA and SQIVND (reference sequence). With 2 bases removed from V and 5 bases from J, the gap between germline ends came to 9 bases. The full variable domain, in which reference TRBV19 and TRBJ1-2 provide the parts outside the CDR3, is DGGITQSPKYLFRKEGQNVTLSCEQNLNHDAMYWYRQDPGQGLRLIYYSQIVNDFQKGDIAEGYSVSREKKESFPLTVTSAQKNPTAFYLCASSISRDYGYTFGSGTRLTVV.

V and J are TRBV10-3 and TRBJ2-6, with D tentatively TRBD1 (7 bases). The V gene lost 3 bases and the J gene lost 11 bases, with 20 bases spanning the gap. The length of the CDR3 is 16 residues. Germline V CDR1 and CDR2: ENHRY, SYGVKD. The CDR3 bases are TGTGCCATCAGTGATCTGTCCAGGGGGGAATCCGACGTCCTGACTTTC. Translation: CAISDLSRGESDVLTF.

The J gene is TRBJ2-7, the V gene TRBV2; D might be TRBD1 (6 bases). V was trimmed by 6 bases and J by 6 bases, leaving 18 bases between them. Germline CDR1 reads SNHLY; CDR2 reads FYNNEI. The CDR3 is 14 residues long. The DNA for the CDR3 is TGTGCCAGCAGCGCTCAACCGGGACAAGGCGAGCAGTACTTC. Its protein product is CASSAQPGQGEQYF.

The rearrangement links TRBV18 to TRBJ2-1; 9 bases line up with TRBD1. This CDR3 region has 14 residues. V was clipped by 4 bases and J by 8 bases; unmatched bases: 6. Germline loops: CDR1 KGHSH, CDR2 LQKENI. Written as DNA, the CDR3 is TGTGCCAGCTCACTCCGACAGGGGGTAGATGAGCAGTTCTTC. Translated: CASSLRQGVDEQFF. Combining the CDR3 with reference TRBV18 and TRBJ2-1 gives the whole variable domain NAGVMQNPRHLVRRRGQEARLRCSPMKGHSHVYWYRQLPEEGLKFMVYLQKENIIDESGMPKERFSAEFPKEGPSILRIQQVVRGDSAAYFCASSLRQGVDEQFFGPGTRLTVL.

CDR3 DNA: TGTGCCAGCAGTTACTCGGGGACAGGGGGCCTTCAAAAACTGTTTTTT. It is translated as CASSYSGTGGLQKLFF. The chain employs TRBV6-5 and TRBJ1-4, with 12 nucleotides matching TRBD1. The V and J ends lost 0 bases and 9 bases, in that order; junction bases with no gene match: 5. The CDR3 runs 16 residues. Germline V gene data show CDR1 as MNHEY and CDR2 as SVGAGI.

V is TRBV7-2 and J is TRBJ1-2; the match to TRBD1 covers 9 bases. Germline V gives CDR1 SGHTA, CDR2 FQGNSA. V lost 7 bases and J lost 4; bases outside the gene matches: 7. This CDR3 is 14 amino acids long. The CDR3 here is CASTAQGAAYGYTF. DNA of the CDR3: TGTGCCAGCACCGCACAGGGGGCGGCCTATGGCTACACCTTC.

The chain combines TRBV7-8 with TRBJ2-1, with 7 positions matching TRBD1. Germline assignment: CDR1 SGHVS and CDR2 FQNEAQ. This CDR3 is 15 amino acids long. Losses at the gene ends were 5 bases for V and 3 bases for J; bases not matched to a gene: 7. CDR3 region: CASSLRGTDYNEQFF. Written as DNA, the CDR3 is TGTGCCAGCAGCCTAAGGGGGACAGACTACAATGAGCAGTTCTTC.